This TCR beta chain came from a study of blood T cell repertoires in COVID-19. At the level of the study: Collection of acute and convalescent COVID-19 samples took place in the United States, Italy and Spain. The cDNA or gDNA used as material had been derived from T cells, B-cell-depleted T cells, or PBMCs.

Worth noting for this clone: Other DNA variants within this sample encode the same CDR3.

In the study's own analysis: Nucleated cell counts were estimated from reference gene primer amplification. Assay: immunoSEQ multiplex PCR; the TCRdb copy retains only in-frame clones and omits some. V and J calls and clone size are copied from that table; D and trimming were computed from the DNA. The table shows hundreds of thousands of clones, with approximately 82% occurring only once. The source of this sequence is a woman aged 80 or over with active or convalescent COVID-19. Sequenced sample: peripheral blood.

CDR3 sequence: CASTPGGGQPQHF. In DNA form, the CDR3 reads TGTGCCTCGACCCCAGGGGGAGGTCAGCCCCAGCATTTT. The chain uses TRBV6-5 and TRBJ1-5; 7 bases fit TRBD1. Germline V CDR1 and CDR2: MNHEY, SVGAGI. The CDR3 loop spans 13 amino acids. Trimming took 11 bases from V and 6 from J; bases not matched to a gene: 10.